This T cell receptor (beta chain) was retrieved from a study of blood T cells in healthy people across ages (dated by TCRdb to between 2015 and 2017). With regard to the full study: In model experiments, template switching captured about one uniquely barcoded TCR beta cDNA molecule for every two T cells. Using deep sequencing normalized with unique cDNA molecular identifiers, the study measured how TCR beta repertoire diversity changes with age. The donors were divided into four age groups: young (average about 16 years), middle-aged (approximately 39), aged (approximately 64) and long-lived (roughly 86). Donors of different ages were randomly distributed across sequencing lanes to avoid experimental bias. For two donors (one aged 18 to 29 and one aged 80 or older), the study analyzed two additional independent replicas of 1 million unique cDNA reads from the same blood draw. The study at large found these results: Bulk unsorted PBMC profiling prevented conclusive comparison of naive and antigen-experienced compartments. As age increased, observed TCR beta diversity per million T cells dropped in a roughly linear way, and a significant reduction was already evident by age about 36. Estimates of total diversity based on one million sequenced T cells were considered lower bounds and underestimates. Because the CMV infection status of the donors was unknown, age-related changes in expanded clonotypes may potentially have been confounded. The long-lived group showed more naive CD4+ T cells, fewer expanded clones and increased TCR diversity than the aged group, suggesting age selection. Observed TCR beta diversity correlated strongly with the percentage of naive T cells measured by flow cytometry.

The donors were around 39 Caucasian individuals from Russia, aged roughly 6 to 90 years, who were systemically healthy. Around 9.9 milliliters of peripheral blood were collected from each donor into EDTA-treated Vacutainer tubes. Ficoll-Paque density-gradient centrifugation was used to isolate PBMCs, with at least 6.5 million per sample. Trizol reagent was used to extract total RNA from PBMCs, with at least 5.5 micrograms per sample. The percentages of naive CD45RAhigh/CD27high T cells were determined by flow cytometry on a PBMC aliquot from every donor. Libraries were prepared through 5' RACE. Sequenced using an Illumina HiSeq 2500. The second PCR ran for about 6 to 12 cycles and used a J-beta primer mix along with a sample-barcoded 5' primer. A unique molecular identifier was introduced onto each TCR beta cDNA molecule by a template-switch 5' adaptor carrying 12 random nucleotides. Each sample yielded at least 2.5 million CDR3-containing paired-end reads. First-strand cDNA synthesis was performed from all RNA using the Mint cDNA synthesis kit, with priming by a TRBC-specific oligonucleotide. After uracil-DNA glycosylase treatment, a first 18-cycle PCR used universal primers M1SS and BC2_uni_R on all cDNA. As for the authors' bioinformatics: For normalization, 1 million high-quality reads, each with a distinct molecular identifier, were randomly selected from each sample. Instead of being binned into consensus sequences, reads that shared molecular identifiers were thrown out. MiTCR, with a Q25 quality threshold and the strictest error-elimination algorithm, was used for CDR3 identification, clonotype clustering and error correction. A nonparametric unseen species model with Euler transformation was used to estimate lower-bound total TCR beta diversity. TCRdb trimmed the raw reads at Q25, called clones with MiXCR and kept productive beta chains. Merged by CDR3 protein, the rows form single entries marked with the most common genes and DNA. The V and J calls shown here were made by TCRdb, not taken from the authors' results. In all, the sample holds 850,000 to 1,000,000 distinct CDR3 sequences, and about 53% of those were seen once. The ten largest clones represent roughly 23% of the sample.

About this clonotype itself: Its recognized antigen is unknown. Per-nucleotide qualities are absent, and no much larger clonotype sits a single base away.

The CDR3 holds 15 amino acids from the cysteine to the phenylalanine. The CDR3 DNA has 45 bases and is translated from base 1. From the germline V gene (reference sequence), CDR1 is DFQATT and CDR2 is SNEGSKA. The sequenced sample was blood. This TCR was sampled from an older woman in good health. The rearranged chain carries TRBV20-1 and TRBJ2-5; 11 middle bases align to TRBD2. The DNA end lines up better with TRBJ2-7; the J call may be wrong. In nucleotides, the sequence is TGCAGTGCCAACCGACCACTAGCGGGAGAGGCCGAGCAGTACTTC. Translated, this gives CSANRPLAGEAEQYF.